The rows below give T cell receptor beta chains drawn from one sample of a study of beta chain features in type 1 diabetes. The repertoire was sequenced with immunoSEQ multiplex PCR; TCRdb's copy has only in-frame clones and lacks some. The sample records about 240,000 clones, 27% being singletons. The sequenced sample consisted of central memory CD4+ T cells from blood. All receptors derive from a man aged 25 to 40 in good health. Each CDR3 is given with its conserved first and last residue. Fields, in order: V gene, D gene, J gene, clone size, CDR3 protein, CDR3 DNA. D genes are given only for firm matches. For some rows the clone size is stated as once, few or many, or as a class when expanded; others skip it.

TRBV30	.	TRBJ2-1	many	CASTGGSRGDNEQFF	TGTGCCTCGACTGGAGGGAGTAGGGGGGACAATGAGCAGTTCTTC
TRBV5-1	TRBD2	TRBJ2-1	.	CASSLVATSGTLGNEQFF	TGCGCCAGCAGCTTGGTTGCGACTAGCGGGACGCTGGGTAATGAGCAGTTCTTC
TRBV7-9	.	TRBJ2-3	few	CASSAGVPSTDTQYF	TGTGCCAGCAGCGCAGGGGTCCCTAGCACAGATACGCAGTATTTT
TRBV11-1	.	TRBJ2-7	.	CASSLASNYEQYF	TGTGCCAGCAGCTTAGCGTCCAACTACGAGCAGTACTTC
TRBV15	TRBD1	TRBJ2-7	.	CATSRGQGVHEQYF	TGTGCCACCAGCAGAGGACAGGGGGTCCACGAGCAGTACTTC
TRBV29-1	.	TRBJ1-1	.	CSLHQGFGTEAFF	TGCAGCCTTCATCAGGGATTTGGAACTGAAGCTTTCTTT
TRBV27	TRBD1	TRBJ1-5	.	CASSLVGQGNQPQHF	TGTGCCAGCAGTTTAGTGGGACAGGGGAACCAGCCCCAGCATTTT
TRBV7-2	.	TRBJ1-2	.	CASSLRLYGYTF	TGTGCCAGCAGCCTTAGACTCTATGGCTACACCTTC
TRBV30	.	TRBJ1-1	.	CAWKRPNTEAFF	TGTGCCTGGAAGCGTCCGAACACTGAAGCTTTCTTT
TRBV7-9	.	TRBJ2-3	.	CASSSSWWITDTQYF	TGTGCCAGCAGCTCGTCGTGGTGGATCACAGATACGCAGTATTTT
TRBV2	.	TRBJ1-6	few	CASSGREERSPLHF	TGTGCCAGCAGTGGCCGGGAGGAAAGGTCACCCCTCCACTTT
TRBV29-1	.	TRBJ2-1	few	CSVEEQPFF	TGCAGCGTTGAAGAACAGCCGTTCTTC
TRBV7-9	.	TRBJ2-5	.	CASSSERLETQYF	TGTGCCAGCAGCTCGGAGCGCTTGGAGACCCAGTACTTC